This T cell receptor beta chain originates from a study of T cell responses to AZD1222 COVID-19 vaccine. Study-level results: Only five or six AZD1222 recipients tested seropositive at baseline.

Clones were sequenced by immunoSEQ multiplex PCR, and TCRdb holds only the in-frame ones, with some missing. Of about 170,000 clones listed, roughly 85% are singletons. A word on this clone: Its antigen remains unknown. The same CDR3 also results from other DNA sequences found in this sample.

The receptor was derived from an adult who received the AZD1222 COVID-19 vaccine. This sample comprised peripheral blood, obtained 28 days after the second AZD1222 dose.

The CDR3 reads CASSYSGGASYEQYF. As DNA, the CDR3 is TGTGCCAGCAGTTACTCTGGGGGGGCCTCCTACGAGCAGTACTTC. V is TRBV6-2 or TRBV6-3 and J is TRBJ2-7; a weak D match, TRBD2 (7 bases). Trimming stripped 0 bases from V and 0 bases from J, with 9 bases between. Germline CDR1 and CDR2: MNHEY and SVGEGT. The CDR3 is 15 residues long.